These 10 T cell receptor beta chains came from one sample sequenced in a study of shared clonotypes between healthy human individuals. Libraries were prepared by immunoSEQ multiplex PCR; TCRdb keeps only in-frame clonotypes and omits some of them. The sample contains over 850,000 clones, approximately 78% of which appear only once. Input material: memory CD4+ T cells from PBMCs. Subset reported: CD45RA-negative fraction. The receptors originated from a man aged 18 to 29 in good health. Some clones in this sample may be carry-over from other donors' samples.

The gene calls are TRBV28 and TRBJ1-2; 10 bases agree with TRBD1. V shed 6 bases, J shed 5 bases, and the junction held 0 bases outside the gene matches. This CDR3 is built from 12 residues. Germline lookup yields CDR1 MDHEN and CDR2 SYDVKM. The CDR3 protein is CASRDRGYGYTF. The CDR3 nucleotides are TGTGCCAGCAGGGACAGGGGGTATGGCTACACCTTC.

This clone was detected once. The gene calls are TRBV6-6 and TRBJ2-5, with TRBD2 matching over 8 bases. V trimming: 5 bases; J trimming: 10 bases; junction bases outside the gene matches: 12. Germline V lookup: CDR1 MNHNY, CDR2 SVGAGI (reference sequence). The CDR3 loop spans 14 amino acids. In DNA form, the CDR3 reads TGTGCCAGCAGTGTTCAGGGGACTAGGGGGGTCCAGTACTTC. Protein: CASSVQGTRGVQYF.

The rearrangement joins TRBV4-1 to TRBJ1-1, with D perhaps matching TRBD1 (6 bases). The germline gives CDR1 MGHRA, CDR2 YSYEKL. V was trimmed by 2 bases and J by 2 bases, leaving 9 bases between them. The CDR3 loop spans 14 amino acids. The CDR3 reads CASSQQDRNTEAFF. For the CDR3, the DNA is TGCGCCAGCAGCCAACAGGACAGAAACACTGAAGCTTTCTTT.

With regard to this clone: This sample includes further DNA sequences coding for the same CDR3. This chain links TRBV27 with TRBJ1-4, with D hard to call. Looked up from germline, CDR1 is MNHEY and CDR2 is SMNVEV (reference sequence). CDR3 size: 14 residues. With 5 bases removed from V and 8 bases from J, the gap between germline ends came to 15 bases. The CDR3 protein is CASSLTLRREKLFF. CDR3 nucleotide sequence: TGTGCCAGCAGTCTAACCCTCAGGAGGGAAAAACTGTTTTTT.

V usage is TRBV28 and J usage is TRBJ2-5, with D unresolved. V lost 0 bases and J lost 2, with 4 bases in between. The CDR3 runs to 13 residues. Germline-derived CDR1 and CDR2 are MDHEN and SYDVKM. CDR3 in amino acids: CASSLWQQETQYF. The CDR3, as DNA: TGTGCCAGCAGTTTATGGCAGCAAGAGACCCAGTACTTC.

The chain couples TRBV28 to TRBJ2-5; D is ambiguous. Per the germline V gene, CDR1 is MDHEN and CDR2 is SYDVKM. This CDR3 is 11 amino acids long. The ends were cut back, 6 bases at V and 1 base at J, with 3 bases in the middle. CDR3 protein: CASRGQETQYF. CDR3 DNA sequence: TGTGCCAGCAGGGGCCAAGAGACCCAGTACTTC.

This clone was detected only once. This may arise from a read error, as a much more abundant clone is one base away. The same CDR3 can be traced to other DNA sequences in this sample. The V call is TRBV5-1, the J call TRBJ2-1; 9 positions agree with TRBD2. V lost 1 base to trimming and J lost 1 base; unmatched junction nucleotides: 0. From germline, CDR1 is SGHRS and CDR2 YFSETQ. This CDR3 comprises 15 residues. CDR3 sequence (DNA): TGCGCCAGCAGCTTGACTAGCGGGTCCTACAATGAGCAGTTCTTC. This encodes CASSLTSGSYNEQFF.

This clone was observed a handful of times. The rearrangement links TRBV4-3 to TRBJ1-4; D remains ambiguous. Trimming cost V 4 bases and J 4 bases, with 13 bases left between them. The CDR3 sequence is 15 residues long. CDR1 and CDR2 from the germline V gene are LGHNA and YSLEER. The DNA for the CDR3 is TGCGCCAGCAGCCGAGGAGTGGCTCTTAATGAAAAACTGTTTTTT. Protein product: CASSRGVALNEKLFF.

The chain has TRBV4-1 and TRBJ2-1; possibly TRBD1 for D (5 bases). Germline CDR1 and CDR2: MGHRA and YSYEKL. Trimming pared 3 bases from V and 15 bases from J, leaving 18 bases between. The CDR3 runs to 13 residues. CDR3 DNA sequence: TGCGCCAGCAGCCAGGACACAGAACGGCCAGGGTTCTTC. This codes for CASSQDTERPGFF.

This chain links TRBV10-3 with TRBJ1-1, with a tentative D call TRBD1 (5 bases). CDR3 size: 13 residues. Looked up from germline, CDR1 is ENHRY and CDR2 is SYGVKD. V was shortened by 6 bases and J by 6 bases, with 14 bases between the two germline ends. The CDR3 DNA sequence: TGTGCCATCAGCGAACCCCCGGGACCTGAAGCTTTCTTT. Translation gives CAISEPPGPEAFF.